One sample yielded the 25 T cell receptor beta chains listed below, sequenced in a study of T cells in Graves' hyperthyroidism and ophthalmopathy. The TCR beta CDR3 regions underwent amplification using RNA transcripts as the source. The TCR CDR3 was amplified in a first-round RT-PCR using the HTBI primer set. TCRdb reprocessed the multiplex PCR reads via MiXCR and lists one record per CDR3 protein. The top ten clones hold about 45% of a sample with about 210,000 distinct CDR3 sequences, roughly 18% of them seen once. Sequencing was carried out using blood. Receptor source: a middle-aged man with Graves' hyperthyroidism.

The chain's CDR3 is CAISESRRYNEQFF. CDR3 DNA sequence: TGTGCCATCAGTGAGTCGAGACGGTACAATGAGCAGTTCTTC. This chain uses TRBV10-3 with TRBJ2-1, with no clear D. CDR3 size: 14 residues. V was pared by 0 bases and J by 4 bases, with 7 bases between. Germline V lookup: CDR1 ENHRY, CDR2 SYGVKD.

In its sample, this clonotype was seen many times. At one end the junction does not follow the germline gene, possibly because of a read error. This chain joins TRBV27 and TRBJ1-1; TRBD1 might be the D (6 bases). CDR3 length equals 13 residues. Germline V gene data show CDR1 as MNHEY and CDR2 as SMNVEV (reference sequence). CDR3 DNA: TGTGCCAGCAGTCCCCAGGGGCGCGGGGCGGCTCTCTTT. As protein: CASSPQGRGAALF.

This clonotype was counted many times. This rearrangement joins TRBV30 to TRBJ1-2; D ambiguous. Per the germline V gene, CDR1 is GTSNPN and CDR2 is SVGIG (reference sequence). The V end lost 1 base, the J end lost 2 bases, and 17 bases lay between the germline ends. CDR3 size: 16 residues. The CDR3 DNA is TGTGCCTGGAGTGCGTTAGGGTTTCAAGGAAACTATGGCTACACCTTC. Translation gives CAWSALGFQGNYGYTF.

Concerning this clonotype: This may be a read error: a much more frequent sequence differs by one nucleotide. The chain employs TRBV20-1 and TRBJ2-7, with D perhaps TRBD1 (6 bases). The V gene's germline CDR1 is DFQATT and CDR2 SNEGSKA (reference sequence). Trimming stripped 6 bases from V and 9 bases from J, with 21 bases between. This CDR3 spans 13 amino acids. CDR3 amino acids: CSAPTGIRHGQYF. CDR3 sequence (DNA): TGCAGTGCCCCGACAGGAATACGCCACGGGCAGTACTTC.

Worth noting for this clonotype: A junction boundary mismatches the germline segment, possibly from a read error. The J gene is TRBJ2-7, the V gene TRBV6-1; TRBD1 matches 10 bases. Looked up from germline, CDR1 is MNHNS and CDR2 is SASEGT. This CDR3 region has 16 residues. CDR3 residues: CASSEIGQGGGYEQCF. CDR3 in DNA: TGTGCCAGCAGTGAAATTGGACAGGGGGGAGGCTACGAGCAGTGCTTC.

This clonotype was seen at least ten times. The CDR3 coding sequence is TGTGCCAGCCAACCCAAGGGGGACAGTCTTCTCGAGCAGTACTTC. Residues: CASQPKGDSLLEQYF. The chain combines TRBV7-9 with TRBJ2-7, with 7 bases fitting TRBD1. Unmatched junction bases numbered 16, after V lost 8 bases and J lost 6 bases. Germline CDR1 reads SEHNR; CDR2 reads FQNEAQ (reference sequence). The CDR3 runs 15 residues.

This clonotype was detected a few times. The genes are TRBV7-9 and TRBJ1-3; D gene ambiguous. Germline V lookup: CDR1 SEHNR, CDR2 FQNEAQ (reference sequence). Trimming left V 5 bases short and J 0 bases short, with 11 bases between. The CDR3 is made up of 15 amino acids. The CDR3 loop reads CASSADGVSGNTIYF. CDR3 nucleotide sequence: TGTGCCAGCAGCGCCGACGGTGTCTCTGGAAACACCATATATTTT.

The J gene is TRBJ2-5, the V gene TRBV9; 8 bases fit TRBD2. This CDR3 is built from 14 residues. The junction had 7 bases not matched to a gene; V was cut back by 4 bases and J by 5 bases. Germline-derived CDR1 and CDR2 are SGDLS and YYNGEE. CDR3 sequence: CASSNGLAVETQYF. Here the CDR3 DNA reads TGTGCCAGCAGCAATGGACTAGCTGTCGAGACCCAGTACTTC.

This clonotype turned up a few times. The chain is built from TRBV6-1 and TRBJ2-1, with D perhaps TRBD1 (6 bases). Trimming removed 6 bases from V and 7 bases from J, with 13 bases in between. In germline, CDR1 is MNHNS, CDR2 SASEGT. This CDR3 is built from 13 residues. CDR3: CASSYTQGNEQFF. The CDR3 bases are TGTGCCAGCAGCTATACCCAGGGGAATGAGCAGTTCTTC.

This clonotype came up many times. This chain uses TRBV11-3 with TRBJ2-5; D tentatively fits TRBD1 or TRBD2 (5 bases each). This CDR3 comprises 16 residues. Between the trimmed V and J ends, which lost 2 bases and 1 base, there was a span of 14 bases. Germline V gives CDR1 SGHNT, CDR2 YENEEA. CDR3 loop: CASSLRQAGAQETQYF. The CDR3 region has the DNA TGTGCCAGCAGCTTACGGCAAGCCGGGGCCCAAGAGACCCAGTACTTC.

This clonotype was observed once. The chain combines TRBV9 with TRBJ2-5; 13 positions agree with TRBD2. V lost 4 bases and J lost 5; bases outside the gene matches: 8. The CDR3 runs to 16 residues. Looked up from germline, CDR1 is SGDLS and CDR2 is YYNGEE. Here the CDR3 reads CASSPRLAGGSETQYF. In DNA form, the CDR3 reads TGTGCCAGCAGCCCTAGACTAGCGGGGGGCAGTGAGACCCAGTACTTC.

This clonotype was observed many times. The rearrangement links TRBV18 to TRBJ2-5; possibly TRBD2 for D (5 bases). The germline CDR1 and CDR2 sequences are KGHSH and LQKENI. This CDR3 has 13 amino acids. Trimming removed 6 bases from V and 5 bases from J, with 13 bases in between. This CDR3 reads CASSQNGEETQYF. The CDR3 DNA is TGTGCCAGCTCCCAGAACGGGGAGGAGACCCAGTACTTC.

The J gene is TRBJ2-1, the V gene TRBV6-1, with D perhaps TRBD2 (6 bases). The length of the CDR3 is 15 residues. V lost 6 bases and J 2 bases, leaving 14 bases between the germline ends. Germline CDR1 MNHNS, CDR2 SASEGT. CDR3 residues: CASSQSEGTYNEQFF. The CDR3 region has the DNA TGTGCCAGCAGCCAATCGGAGGGAACCTACAATGAGCAGTTCTTC.

This clonotype has ten or more counts. V usage is TRBV27 and J usage is TRBJ2-3, with TRBD2 identical over 7 bases. The CDR3 is 15 amino acids. V shed 5 bases and J 1 base; nucleotides not matched to a gene: 6. Germline V gene lookup returns CDR1 MNHEY and CDR2 SMNVEV (reference sequence). The CDR3 nucleotides read TGTGCCAGCAGTCCGTATCGGGGGGGCACAGATACGCAGTATTTT. Its translation is CASSPYRGGTDTQYF.

This clonotype was observed at least ten times. This chain's CDR3 is CASSPMRHNTGELFF. The CDR3 nucleotides read TGTGCCAGCAGTCCAATGCGACACAACACCGGGGAGCTGTTTTTT. This chain links TRBV7-9 with TRBJ2-2; D gene unclear. Per germline, CDR1 SEHNR and CDR2 FQNEAQ (reference sequence). The ends were cut back, 6 bases at V and 2 bases at J, with 13 bases in the middle. The CDR3 is 15 residues long.

A note on this clonotype: Mismatch with germline at one junction end may stem from a read error. This chain links TRBV9 with TRBJ2-2; D unresolved. This CDR3 has 14 amino acids. The V gene's germline CDR1 is SGDLS and CDR2 YYNGEE. The CDR3 sequence: CASSVGADTEELFF. The CDR3 DNA reads as TGTGCCAGCAGCGTAGGGGCCGACACCGAGGAGCTGTTTTTT.

This clonotype was seen more than once but under ten times. The V call is TRBV4-3, the J call TRBJ2-2; D is unresolved. This CDR3 has 13 amino acids. Trimming stripped 0 bases from V and 7 bases from J, with 6 bases between. Germline V gives CDR1 LGHNA, CDR2 YSLEER. The DNA for the CDR3 is TGCGCCAGCAGCCAAGACCCCGTCGGGGAGCTGTTTTTT. Translating it yields CASSQDPVGELFF.

The chain recombines TRBV7-3 with TRBJ2-6; 10 positions agree with TRBD1. The CDR3 loop spans 17 amino acids. With 2 bases clipped from V and 4 bases from J, the junction kept 5 bases outside the gene matches. CDR1 SGHTA and CDR2 FQGTGA come from the germline V gene. As DNA, the CDR3 is TGTGCCAGCAGCTTATCAGGGACAGGGGTAGGGGCCAACGTCCTGACTTTC. It is translated as CASSLSGTGVGANVLTF.

This clonotype has just a few counts. Here the CDR3 reads CASSERGSSDEQYF. CDR3 in DNA: TGTGCCAGCAGTGAACGAGGCTCATCTGACGAGCAGTACTTC. V usage is TRBV2 and J usage is TRBJ2-7; D unresolved. The germline V gene has CDR1 SNHLY and CDR2 FYNNEI. The CDR3 runs to 14 residues. V lost 2 bases to trimming and J lost 5 bases, with 13 bases between them.

This clonotype appeared a few times. The junction and the germline gene differ at one end; a read error may be behind it. This chain uses TRBV18 with TRBJ2-4, with D unclear. Germline assignment: CDR1 KGHSH and CDR2 LQKENI. The CDR3 length is 16 residues. CDR3 in amino acids: CASSPPIGVAKNIQYF. The CDR3, as DNA: TGTGCCAGCTCCCCACCTATTGGCGTAGCCAAAAACATTCAGTACTTC.

This clonotype has at least ten counts. The CDR3 region has the DNA TGTGCCAGCAGCCGAAACGGGGGGGGTGGCTATGGCTACACCTTC. Encoded protein: CASSRNGGGGYGYTF. This chain uses TRBV3-1 with TRBJ1-2; weak D call: TRBD1 (5 bases). Germline values: CDR1 LGHDT, CDR2 YNNKEL (reference sequence). The CDR3 extends over 15 amino acids. V was clipped by 4 bases and J by 4 bases, with 16 bases between them. Full variable domain (rest looked up from reference TRBV3-1 and TRBJ1-2): DTAVSQTPKYLVTQMGNDKSIKCEQNLGHDTMYWYKQDSKKFLKIMFSYNNKELIINETVPNRFSPKSPDKAHLNLHINSLELGDSAVYFCASSRNGGGGYGYTFGSGTRLTVV.

The rearrangement links TRBV5-1 to TRBJ2-7, with 8 bases fitting TRBD2. The CDR3 has 15 residues. Per the germline V gene, CDR1 is SGHRS and CDR2 is YFSETQ. V lost 6 bases to trimming and J lost 2 bases; unmatched junction nucleotides: 10. CDR3 loop: CASNPGGGPAYEQYF. The CDR3 DNA sequence: TGCGCCAGCAATCCCGGGGGGGGACCAGCCTACGAGCAGTACTTC.

This clonotype was recorded many times. The chain carries TRBV27 and TRBJ2-7; 7 bases line up with TRBD1. Germline V gives CDR1 MNHEY, CDR2 SMNVEV (reference sequence). V was pared by 5 bases and J by 3 bases, with 4 bases of the junction left unmatched. CDR3 length: 13 residues. The DNA for the CDR3 is TGTGCCAGCAGTACGGGACAGTTCTACGAGCAGTACTTC. Its translation is CASSTGQFYEQYF.

This chain connects TRBV7-9 to TRBJ1-4; D perhaps matches TRBD1 (6 bases). This CDR3 region has 15 residues. Germline CDR1 reads SEHNR; CDR2 reads FQNEAQ (reference sequence). V gave up 5 bases and J gave up 7 bases, with 17 bases separating them. The CDR3 nucleotides are TGTGCCAGCAGCGCCTACAGGGCCCCGGGTGAAAAACTGTTTTTT. Its translation is CASSAYRAPGEKLFF. The full variable domain, in which reference TRBV7-9 and TRBJ1-4 provide the parts outside the CDR3, is DTGVSQNPRHKITKRGQNVTFRCDPISEHNRLYWYRQTLGQGPEFLTYFQNEAQLEKSRLLSDRFSAERPKGSFSTLEIQRTEQGDSAMYLCASSAYRAPGEKLFFGSGTQLSVL.

This clonotype was counted many times. This chain joins TRBV5-6 and TRBJ2-7; possible D gene TRBD1, 6 bases. The CDR3 contains 14 residues. V dropped 2 bases and J dropped 2 bases, with 11 bases sitting between them. The germline V gene encodes CDR1 SGHDT and CDR2 YYEEEE. The chain's CDR3 is CASSFRTVTYEQYF. CDR3 nucleotide sequence: TGTGCCAGCAGCTTTAGGACAGTTACCTACGAGCAGTACTTC.